This TCR beta chain was observed in a study of T cell responses to AZD1222 COVID-19 vaccine. Study outcomes and limitations: With two AZD1222 doses given, Spike-specific TCR breadth and depth both rose. Spike-wide vaccine-associated CD4 TCRs dominated at 160-218 and 743-854. At study baseline, merely six AZD1222 recipients were seropositive. Donors were largely white British and mainly female; clonal diversity was possibly underestimated.

The CDR3 runs 14 residues. Trimming shortened V by 4 bases and J by 2 bases, and 9 bases separated the two germline ends. CDR1 LGHDT and CDR2 YNNKEL come from the germline V gene (reference sequence). Generated by immunoSEQ multiplex PCR, the TCRdb table keeps only in-frame clones and is missing some. Among about 76,000 clones, about 88% were seen once, and the ten largest hold more than 4%. As to this clone: Its antigen is currently unknown.

Sample: peripheral blood, taken on day 0 of AZD1222 vaccination. J is TRBJ2-1 and V is TRBV3-1 (or the pseudogene TRBV3-2); D is perhaps TRBD2 (5 bases). This TCR was sampled from an adult in good health. The CDR3 DNA is TGTGCCAGCAGCCCCTCCGGGGCCTACAATGAGCAGTTCTTC. Translation gives CASSPSGAYNEQFF.